Listed below are T cell receptor beta chains from one sample, sequenced in a study of shared clonotypes between healthy human individuals. Measured with immunoSEQ multiplex PCR; TCRdb has only the in-frame clones, and not every one. The sample shows about 2.3 million clones, 90% to 95% of them seen only once. Sequences were obtained from naive CD4+ T cells from PBMCs. Every receptor here comes from a man in his late teens or twenties in good health. Some clones in this sample may be carry-over from other donors' samples. The CDR3 runs from the conserved cysteine through the conserved F or W. The D gene is left open where the match is weak. Size values are once, few and many counts, or a class for expanded clones, and some rows have none.

TRBJ1-1 11 few TRBV5-4 NA TGTGCCAGCAGCTCTTACGGCGTAGAATTCTTT CASSSYGVEFF
TRBJ1-2 15 NA TRBV28 NA TGTGCCAGCCACGACAGGTTCAGAGCTAACTATGGCTACACCTTC CASHDRFRANYGYTF
TRBJ2-5 14 NA TRBV18 TRBD2 TGTGCCAGCTCGCCGGGACTAGCGGAAGAGACCCAGTACTTC CASSPGLAEETQYF
TRBJ2-7 14 NA TRBV27 TRBD1 TGTGCCAGCTACCCCGGGACAGGGACCTACGAGCAGTACTTC CASYPGTGTYEQYF
TRBJ2-7 12 NA TRBV2 NA TGTGCCAGCTTACCGATAACCGGCGAGCAGTACTTC CASLPITGEQYF
TRBJ2-2 14 NA TRBV11-2 NA TGTGCCAGCAGCGTCCAGATGAACACCGGGGAGCTGTTTTTT CASSVQMNTGELFF
TRBJ1-5 14 NA TRBV5-5 NA TGTGCCAGCAGCTTGGCCCGGGGAAATCAGCCCCAGCATTTT CASSLARGNQPQHF
TRBJ1-2 14 NA TRBV10-3 TRBD1 TGTGCCATCAGTGAACGGACAGGGGCCTATGGCTACACCTTC CAISERTGAYGYTF
TRBJ2-1 13 NA TRBV25-1 TRBD1 TGTGCCAGTAGAGGGGGCACCTACAATGAGCAGTTCTTC CASRGGTYNEQFF
TRBJ2-3 15 NA TRBV10-3 TRBD1 TGTGCCACCCTCTCTGGGACAGGGAGCACAGATACGCAGTATTTT CATLSGTGSTDTQYF
TRBJ2-5 18 NA TRBV4-1 TRBD2 TGCGCCAGCAGCCAAGGACTAGCGGGAGCCGGGGGCGGGGAGACCCAGTACTTC CASSQGLAGAGGGETQYF
TRBJ1-2 15 NA TRBV27 NA TGTGCCAGCAGTTTATCTCGGGATTATAACTATGGCTACACCTTC CASSLSRDYNYGYTF
TRBJ1-3 15 NA TRBV9 NA TGTGCCAGCAGCGTAGATAGTGGCTCTGGAAACACCATATATTTT CASSVDSGSGNTIYF
TRBJ1-4 12 NA TRBV2 NA TGTGCCCGTGGAGGACAGCGCGATGGACTGTTTTTT CARGGQRDGLFF
TRBJ2-2 16 NA TRBV28 TRBD2 TGTGCCAGCAAAAGGGGCGGGAGTGGGGGCACCGGGGAGCTGTTTTTT CASKRGGSGGTGELFF
TRBJ2-1 15 NA TRBV5-1 NA TGCGCCAGCAGCATGGACAGCTTAATCTACAATGAGCAGTTCTTC CASSMDSLIYNEQFF
TRBJ2-3 14 NA TRBV25-1 NA TGTGCCAGCAGTGGCAGGGGTAACACAGATACGCAGTATTTT CASSGRGNTDTQYF
TRBJ2-3 15 NA TRBV5-1 TRBD2 TGCGCCAGCAGCTACCTAGCGGGAGTCCCAGATACGCAGTATTTT CASSYLAGVPDTQYF
TRBJ1-2 11 NA TRBV19 NA TGTGCCAGTCCCGCAGGGCCTCCCCCGACCTTC CASPAGPPPTF
TRBJ2-5 14 NA TRBV21-1 NA TGTGCCAGCAGCCCCCGGGACAGGGGTGAGACCCAGTACTTC CASSPRDRGETQYF
TRBJ1-4 15 NA TRBV6-1 TRBD1 TGTGCCAGCAACGAGAACAGGGGAATAGGTGAAAAACTGTTTTTT CASNENRGIGEKLFF
TRBJ2-2 14 NA TRBV5-1 TRBD2 TGCGCCAGCAGCTTGGGACTAGCGGGCGGGGAGCTGTTTTTT CASSLGLAGGELFF
TRBJ2-5 12 NA TRBV29-1 NA TGCAGCTTCCGACAGTTCCAAGAGACCCAGTACTTC CSFRQFQETQYF
TRBJ2-1 17 NA TRBV4-1 TRBD2 TGCGCCAGCAGCCAAGAGCAATGGGGAGGGTCCTACAATGAGCAGTTCTTC CASSQEQWGGSYNEQFF
TRBJ1-2 11 NA TRBV20-1 TRBD1 TGCAGCAGCGGGGACAGCTATGGCTACACCTTC CSSGDSYGYTF
TRBJ1-2 14 NA TRBV7-3 NA TGTGCCAGCAGCTTAGGGGGACCGTCGAATGGCTACACCTTC CASSLGGPSNGYTF
TRBJ2-2 15 NA TRBV5-6 NA TGTGCCAGCAGCCCCACACCCGTGAACACCGGGGAGCTGTTTTTT CASSPTPVNTGELFF
TRBJ2-3 15 NA TRBV27 TRBD2 TGTGCCAGCAGTTTACGGGCGGGAGGCGTAGATACGCAGTATTTT CASSLRAGGVDTQYF
TRBJ2-1 14 NA TRBV7-9 NA TGTGCCAGCAGCTTAACGACGGGCTACAATGAGCAGTTCTTC CASSLTTGYNEQFF